This TCR beta chain was captured by sequencing in a study of blood T cells in healthy people across ages. Together with a sample-barcoded 5' primer, a J-beta primer mix was included in a second PCR lasting about 7 to 12 cycles. MiXCR was run by TCRdb on the 5' RACE reads, yielding one entry per CDR3 protein. This table holds about 1,500,000 distinct CDR3 sequences, 42% found once. Whole-study results and caveats: Long-lived donors exceeded aged donors in naive CD4+ cells and diversity.

This clonotype has only a few counts. Antigen: not known. The sample taken for sequencing was blood. This TCR derives from a woman in her late teens or twenties in good health.

The CDR3, as DNA: TGTGCCAGCAGGATTAGAGTCACTGAAGCTTTCTTT. It yields the protein CASRIRVTEAFF. The chain recombines TRBV12-3 or TRBV12-4 with TRBJ1-1; D gene ambiguous. This CDR3 region has 12 residues. Trimming removed 6 bases from V and 4 bases from J, with 9 bases in between.